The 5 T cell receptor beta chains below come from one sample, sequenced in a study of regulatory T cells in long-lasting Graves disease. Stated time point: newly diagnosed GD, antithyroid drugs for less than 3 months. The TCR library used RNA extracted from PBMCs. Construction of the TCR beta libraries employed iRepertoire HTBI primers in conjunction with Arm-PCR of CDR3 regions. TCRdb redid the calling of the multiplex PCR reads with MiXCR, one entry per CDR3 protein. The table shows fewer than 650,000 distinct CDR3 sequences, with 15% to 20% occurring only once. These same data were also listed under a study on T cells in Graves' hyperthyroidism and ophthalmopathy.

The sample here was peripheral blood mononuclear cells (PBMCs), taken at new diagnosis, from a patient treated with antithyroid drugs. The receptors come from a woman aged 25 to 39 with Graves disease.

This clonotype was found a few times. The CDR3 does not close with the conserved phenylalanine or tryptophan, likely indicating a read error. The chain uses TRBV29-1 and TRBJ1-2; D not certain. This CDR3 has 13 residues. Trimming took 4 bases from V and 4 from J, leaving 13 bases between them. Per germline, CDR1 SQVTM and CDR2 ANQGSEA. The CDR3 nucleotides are TGCAGCGTTGGTTCCCCGACAATCTATGGCTACACCCTC. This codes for CSVGSPTIYGYTL.

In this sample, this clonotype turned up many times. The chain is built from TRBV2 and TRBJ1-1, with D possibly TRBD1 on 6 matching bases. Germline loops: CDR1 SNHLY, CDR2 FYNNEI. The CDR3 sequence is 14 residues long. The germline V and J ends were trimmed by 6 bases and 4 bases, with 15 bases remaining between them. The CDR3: CASRLLQGRTEAFF. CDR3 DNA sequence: TGTGCCAGCAGGCTCCTCCAGGGGCGCACTGAAGCTTTCTTT.

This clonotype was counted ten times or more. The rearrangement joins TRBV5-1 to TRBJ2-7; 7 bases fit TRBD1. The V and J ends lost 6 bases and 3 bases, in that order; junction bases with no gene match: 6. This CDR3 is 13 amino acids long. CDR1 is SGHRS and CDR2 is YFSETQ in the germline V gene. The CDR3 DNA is TGCGCCAGCACCGAGCAGGGGGACTACGAGCAGTACTTC. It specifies CASTEQGDYEQYF.

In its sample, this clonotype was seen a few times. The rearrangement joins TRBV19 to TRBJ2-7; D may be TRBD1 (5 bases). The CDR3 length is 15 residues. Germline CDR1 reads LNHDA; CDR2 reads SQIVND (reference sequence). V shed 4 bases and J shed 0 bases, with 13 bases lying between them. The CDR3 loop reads CASSTRQTSSYEQYF. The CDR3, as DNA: TGTGCCAGTAGTACTCGACAGACGAGCTCCTACGAGCAGTACTTC.

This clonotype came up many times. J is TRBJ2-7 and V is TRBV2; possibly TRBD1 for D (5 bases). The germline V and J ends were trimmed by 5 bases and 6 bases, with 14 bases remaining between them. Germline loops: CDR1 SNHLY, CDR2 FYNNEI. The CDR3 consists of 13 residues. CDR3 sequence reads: CASSWGRSGEQYF. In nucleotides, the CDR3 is TGTGCCAGCAGTTGGGGCAGGTCGGGCGAGCAGTACTTC.